Below, one T cell receptor beta chain is given with its context. Its antigen has not been determined. It has no much larger one-base neighbor in the sample; base qualities were not kept. After removal of 2 bases from V and 5 bases from J, the junction retains 14 bases not matched to a gene. The germline V gene yields ENHRY for CDR1 and SYGVKD for CDR2. The CDR3 runs 20 residues from the cysteine to the phenylalanine. Only CDR3 DNA remains: 60 bases, in frame from the first base. The sample belongs to a study of blood T cell repertoires in COVID-19 (dated by TCRdb to the early 2020s). For the wider study: Samples from collaborators originated in the United States, Italy and Spain and spanned both the acute and convalescent phases of COVID-19. The material from the prospective study consisted of cDNA or gDNA derived from T cells, B-cell-depleted T cells, or PBMCs. Subjects who had been exposed to COVID-19, were actively infected with it, or had recovered from it provided the deeply sampled blood TCRbeta repertoires that made up the dataset. The repertoires were made available in a free public database intended to serve as a resource for research on the immune response to SARS-CoV-2. Samples were obtained from the ongoing ImmuneRACE study (first 160 participants) and from 1,254 subjects provided by 6 global collaborators. Nearly every sample came with metadata listing a de-identified subject ID, COVID-19 status, age in years and sex. Where available, HLA class I and class II types were obtained from metadata supplied by the sample provider rather than from assay-based typing. Paper-wide results and their limitations: The quantity of clinical and demographic metadata differed by source and by participant and was supplied without curation.

TCRbeta CDR3 regions were amplified from genomic DNA using the immunoSEQ Assay, a bias-controlled multiplex PCR. Turning to the authors' computational methods: Within the assay, amplification of reference gene primers was used to estimate how many nucleated cells each sample contained. Sequence reads were collapsed and filtered to measure the absolute abundance of every unique TCRbeta CDR3 rearrangement. For each sample, productive Simpson clonality was calculated as the square root of Simpson's diversity index across productive rearrangements. In its TCRdb copy, this immuneACCESS table keeps in-frame sequences only and misses some clones. Where compared with another copy, unresolved V genes explain less than half of these, and the others have no known cause. V and J calls and clone size are copied from that table; D and trimming were computed from the DNA. This sample has 380,000 or so clones in its table, and 87% of those were observed once. The ten largest clones capture approximately 1.3% of the sample.

Enrolling through a virtual design, the prospective study's participants ranged in age from about 18 to 89 years and lived across roughly 24 United States geographic areas. To assign participants to cohorts, the prospective study relied on clinical history that participants themselves reported in a screening survey and a study questionnaire. Recovered participants in ImmuneRACE Cohort 3 were defined as having two consecutive negative NP/OP PCR tests, clearance from a healthcare professional, or resolution of symptoms. In the prospective study, mobile phlebotomists collected whole blood, serum and a nasopharyngeal or oropharyngeal swab from each participant. Prospective study participants could optionally give additional blood draws and questionnaires over an approximately 2-month period. Before DNA extraction, blood samples from the prospective study were shipped at room temperature or frozen.

Recombination connected TRBV10-3 to TRBJ2-5, and TRBD2 matches 16 of the central bases. The receptor's source is a man aged 30 to 45 who had recovered from COVID-19. The specimen sequenced was PBMCs or T cells enriched from blood (not recorded which). The CDR3 protein sequence reads: CAISERNIVGTSGGAETQYF. The nucleotide sequence reads as follows: TGTGCCATCAGTGAGAGGAACATTGTGGGGACTAGCGGGGGGGCGGAGACCCAGTACTTC.